Sequencing of this T cell receptor beta chain was carried out in a study of vaccination and CD4 T cells after COVID-19. After removal of 3 bases from V and 5 bases from J, the junction contained 8 bases not matched to a gene. CDR3 length: 15 residues. Germline CDR1 and CDR2: SGHRS and YFSETQ. About this clonotype: Its matching antigen is unknown.

The treatment is: approximately nine-day PBMC culture with coronavirus spike peptide pools or control peptides (ViraFEST assay). The study sequenced cultured CD4+ T cell DNA using the Oncomine TCR Beta short-read assay. TCRdb reanalysed the PCR reads using MiXCR and keeps one entry per CDR3 protein. The profile covers around 13,000 distinct CDR3 sequences, with roughly three quarters appearing a single time and 20% taken by the ten largest. Material: CD4+ T cells from blood, cultured in vitro. The sequence came from a human donor who had recovered from COVID-19. The chain recombines TRBV5-1 with TRBJ2-3; 8 nucleotides line up with TRBD2. The CDR3 nucleotides read TGCGCCAGCAGCTCGGCGGGAGGCCGGGGAGATACGCAGTATTTT. Protein sequence: CASSSAGGRGDTQYF.